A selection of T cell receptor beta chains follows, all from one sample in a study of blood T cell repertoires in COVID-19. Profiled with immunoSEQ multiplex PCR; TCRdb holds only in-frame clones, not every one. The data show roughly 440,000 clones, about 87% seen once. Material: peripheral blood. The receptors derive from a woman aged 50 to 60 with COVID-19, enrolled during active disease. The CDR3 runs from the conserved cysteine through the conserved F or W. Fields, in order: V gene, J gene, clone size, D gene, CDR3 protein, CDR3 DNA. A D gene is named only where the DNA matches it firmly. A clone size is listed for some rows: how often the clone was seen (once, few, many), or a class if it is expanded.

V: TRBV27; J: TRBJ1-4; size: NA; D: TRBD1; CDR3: CASSLQGAREKLFF; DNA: TGTGCCAGCAGTTTACAGGGGGCGAGGGAAAAACTGTTTTTT
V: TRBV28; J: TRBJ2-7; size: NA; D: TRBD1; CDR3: CASSSGQDYEQYF; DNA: TGTGCCAGCAGTTCCGGACAGGACTACGAGCAGTACTTC
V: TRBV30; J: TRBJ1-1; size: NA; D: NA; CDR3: CAWSPRRDTEAFF; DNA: TGTGCCTGGAGTCCGCGACGGGACACTGAAGCTTTCTTT
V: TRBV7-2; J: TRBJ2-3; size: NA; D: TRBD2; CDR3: CASSLAAGGLSTDTQYF; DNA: TGTGCCAGCAGCTTAGCGGCGGGGGGCCTTAGCACAGATACGCAGTATTTT
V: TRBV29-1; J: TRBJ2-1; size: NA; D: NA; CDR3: CSVVGSRGSRHEQFF; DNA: TGCAGCGTTGTGGGTTCTCGGGGGTCAAGGCATGAGCAGTTCTTC
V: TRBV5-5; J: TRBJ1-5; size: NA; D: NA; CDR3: CASSLWAGNNQPQHF; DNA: TGTGCCAGCAGCTTGTGGGCGGGCAACAATCAGCCCCAGCATTTT
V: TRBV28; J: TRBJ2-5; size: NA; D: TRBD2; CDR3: CASSPQIAGGQETQYF; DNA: TGTGCCAGCAGTCCCCAAATAGCGGGGGGCCAAGAGACCCAGTACTTC
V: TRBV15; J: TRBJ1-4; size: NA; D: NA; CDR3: CATSRDSFKASNEKLFF; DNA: TGTGCCACCAGCAGAGACTCCTTCAAAGCTTCAAATGAAAAACTGTTTTTT
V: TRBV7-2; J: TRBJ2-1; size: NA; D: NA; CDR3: CASSFRRGSSYNEQFF; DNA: TGTGCCAGCAGCTTCCGCCGGGGGAGCTCCTACAATGAGCAGTTCTTC
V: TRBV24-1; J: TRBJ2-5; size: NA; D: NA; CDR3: CATSNTGETQYF; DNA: TGTGCCACCAGTAACACAGGGGAGACCCAGTACTTC
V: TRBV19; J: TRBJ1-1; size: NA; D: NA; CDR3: CASSAEAGRGTEAFF; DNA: TGTGCCAGTAGCGCTGAGGCGGGGCGGGGGACTGAAGCTTTCTTT
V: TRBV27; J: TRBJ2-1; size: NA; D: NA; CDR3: CASSYPDICSYNEQFF; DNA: TGTGCCAGCAGTTATCCCGACATATGCTCCTACAATGAGCAGTTCTTC
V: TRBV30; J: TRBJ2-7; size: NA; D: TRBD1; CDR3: CAWSAPGQGIHEQYF; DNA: TGTGCCTGGAGTGCGCCGGGACAGGGAATCCACGAGCAGTACTTC
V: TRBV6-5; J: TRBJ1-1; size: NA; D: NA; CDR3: CASSNLAGTEAFF; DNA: TGTGCCAGCAGCAACCTGGCGGGCACTGAAGCTTTCTTT
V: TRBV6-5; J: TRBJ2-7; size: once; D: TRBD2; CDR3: CATLGGGTYEQYF; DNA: TGTGCCACCCTGGGGGGGGGTACTTACGAGCAGTACTTC
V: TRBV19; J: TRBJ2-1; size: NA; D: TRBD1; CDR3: CASSPKLGGTGDNEQFF; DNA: TGTGCCAGTAGTCCAAAGCTAGGGGGGACAGGGGACAATGAGCAGTTCTTC
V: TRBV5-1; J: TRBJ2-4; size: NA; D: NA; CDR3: CASSLEQGSHIQYF; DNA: TGCGCCAGCAGCTTGGAACAGGGCAGTCACATTCAGTACTTC
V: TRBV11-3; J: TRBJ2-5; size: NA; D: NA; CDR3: CASSPQGGEETQYF; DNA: TGTGCCAGCAGCCCCCAAGGAGGGGAAGAGACCCAGTACTTC
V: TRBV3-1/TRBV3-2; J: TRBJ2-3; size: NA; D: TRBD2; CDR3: CASSLLAGGLGDTQYF; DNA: TGTGCCAGCAGCCTTCTAGCGGGGGGGCTCGGAGATACGCAGTATTTT
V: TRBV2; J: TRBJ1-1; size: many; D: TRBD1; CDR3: CASSEEQGLTEAFF; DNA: TGTGCCAGCAGTGAAGAACAGGGGCTCACTGAAGCTTTCTTT
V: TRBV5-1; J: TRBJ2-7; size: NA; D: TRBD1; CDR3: CASSGTTGGPYEQYF; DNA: TGCGCCAGCAGCGGAACGACAGGGGGCCCCTACGAGCAGTACTTC
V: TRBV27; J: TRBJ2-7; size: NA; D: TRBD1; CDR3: CASSSRQGHAYEQYF; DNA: TGTGCCAGCAGTTCCCGACAGGGGCATGCCTACGAGCAGTACTTC
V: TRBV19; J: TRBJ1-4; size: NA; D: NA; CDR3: CASRQSNEKLFF; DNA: TGTGCCAGTCGACAGTCTAATGAAAAACTGTTTTTT
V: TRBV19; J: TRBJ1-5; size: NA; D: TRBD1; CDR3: CASSARDSGKQPQHF; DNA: TGTGCCAGTAGTGCAAGGGACAGCGGTAAACAGCCCCAGCATTTT
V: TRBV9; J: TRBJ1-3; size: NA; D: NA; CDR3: CASTGGSSGNTIYF; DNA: TGTGCCAGCACCGGGGGAAGCTCTGGAAACACCATATATTTT
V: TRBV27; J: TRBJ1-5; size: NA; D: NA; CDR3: CASSDRRISANQPQHF; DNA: TGTGCCAGCAGCGACCGCCGAATCAGCGCTAATCAGCCCCAGCATTTT
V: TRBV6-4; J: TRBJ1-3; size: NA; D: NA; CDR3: CASSDGDTHAISTIYF; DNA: TGTGCCAGCAGTGACGGGGACACTCACGCCATTAGCACCATATATTTT
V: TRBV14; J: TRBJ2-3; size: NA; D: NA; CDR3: CASSQDKAGDTDTQYF; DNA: TGTGCCAGCAGCCAAGATAAGGCAGGGGATACAGATACGCAGTATTTT
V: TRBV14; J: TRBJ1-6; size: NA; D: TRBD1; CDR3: CASRAGQGNSPLHF; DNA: TGTGCCAGCAGAGCGGGACAGGGGAATTCACCCCTCCACTTT
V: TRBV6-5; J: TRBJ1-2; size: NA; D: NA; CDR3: CASSIRREGGGYTF; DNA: TGTGCCAGCAGTATAAGACGGGAAGGTGGAGGCTACACCTTC
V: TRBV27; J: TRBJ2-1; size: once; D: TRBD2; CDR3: CASSSWTREHEQFF; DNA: TGTGCCAGCAGTTCGTGGACTAGGGAGCATGAGCAGTTCTTC
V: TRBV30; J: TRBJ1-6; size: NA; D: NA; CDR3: CACNKGGEDSPLHF; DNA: TGTGCCTGTAATAAGGGGGGGGAGGATTCACCCCTCCACTTT
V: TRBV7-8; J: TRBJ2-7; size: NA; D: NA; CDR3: CASSSRDSDYEQYF; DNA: TGTGCCAGCAGCTCCCGGGACTCTGACTACGAGCAGTACTTC
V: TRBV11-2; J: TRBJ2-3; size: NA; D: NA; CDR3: CASSSETDTQYF; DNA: TGTGCCAGCAGCTCTGAGACAGATACGCAGTATTTT
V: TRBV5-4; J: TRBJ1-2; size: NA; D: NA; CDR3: CASSLSGLRFSYTF; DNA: TGTGCCAGCAGCCTCTCAGGGTTGAGGTTCAGCTACACCTTC
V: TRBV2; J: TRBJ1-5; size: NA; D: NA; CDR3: CASSKLAPSVLTQHF; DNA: TGTGCCAGCAGTAAATTGGCCCCGTCTGTGTTGACCCAGCATTTT
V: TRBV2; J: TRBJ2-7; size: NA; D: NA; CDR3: CASSDVGAYEQYF; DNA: TGTGCCAGCAGTGATGTAGGGGCCTACGAGCAGTACTTC
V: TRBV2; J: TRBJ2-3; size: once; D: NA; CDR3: CASSPIQGDTQYF; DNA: TGTGCCAGCAGCCCGATCCAGGGAGATACGCAGTATTTT
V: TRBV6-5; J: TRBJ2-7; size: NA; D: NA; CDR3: CASSSGTLSSYEQYF; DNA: TGTGCCAGCAGTTCCGGGACACTGAGCTCCTACGAGCAGTACTTC
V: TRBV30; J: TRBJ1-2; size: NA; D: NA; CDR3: CAWGGNYGYTF; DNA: TGTGCCTGGGGGGGGAACTATGGCTACACCTTC
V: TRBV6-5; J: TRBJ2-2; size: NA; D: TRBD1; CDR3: CASRGQLTGELFF; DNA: TGTGCCAGCAGGGGACAGCTCACCGGGGAGCTGTTTTTT
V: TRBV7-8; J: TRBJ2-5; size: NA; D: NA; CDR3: CASSLGWGPGETQYF; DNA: TGTGCCAGCAGCTTAGGGTGGGGCCCAGGGGAGACCCAGTACTTC
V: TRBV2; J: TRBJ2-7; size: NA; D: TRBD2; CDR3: CASGTSGYEQYF; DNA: TGTGCCAGCGGGACTAGCGGGTACGAGCAGTACTTC
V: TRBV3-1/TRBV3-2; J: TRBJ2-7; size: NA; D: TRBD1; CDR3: CASSQGDRAGSEQYF; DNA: TGTGCCAGCAGCCAGGGGGACAGGGCGGGTTCCGAGCAGTACTTC
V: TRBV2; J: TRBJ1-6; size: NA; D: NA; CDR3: CASRVRQMRSYNSPLHF; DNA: TGTGCCAGCAGGGTTCGACAGATGCGCTCCTATAATTCACCCCTCCACTTT
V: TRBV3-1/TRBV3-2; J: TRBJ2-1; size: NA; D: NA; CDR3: CASSQNPPISGADEQFF; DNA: TGTGCCAGCAGCCAAAATCCGCCGATTTCAGGGGCGGATGAGCAGTTCTTC
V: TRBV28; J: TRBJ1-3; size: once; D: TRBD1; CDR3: CASSLRDRGRNTIYF; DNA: TGTGCCAGCAGCCTAAGGGACAGGGGAAGAAACACCATATATTTT
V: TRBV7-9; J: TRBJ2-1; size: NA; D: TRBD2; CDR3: CASSLSPGLAANNEQFF; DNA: TGTGCCAGCAGCTTGTCTCCGGGACTAGCGGCGAACAATGAGCAGTTCTTC
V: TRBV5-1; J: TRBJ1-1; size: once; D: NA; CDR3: CASSLGGNTEAFF; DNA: TGCGCCAGCAGCTTGGGCGGCAACACTGAAGCTTTCTTT